This is a list of T cell receptor beta chains from one sample in a study of OX40 agonist ivuxolimab in advanced cancers. Generated by immunoSEQ multiplex PCR, the TCRdb table keeps only in-frame clones and is missing some. This table has 60,000 to 75,000 clones, 88% appearing once. The specimen comprised CD4+ or CD8+ T cells sorted from blood, sampled in a trial of the OX40 agonist ivuxolimab. Receptor source: an adult with an advanced solid tumor such as melanoma, head and neck, liver or kidney cancer. Each CDR3 is given with its conserved first and last residue. Each record gives: D gene, clone size, V gene, J gene, CDR3 DNA, CDR3 protein. D genes are given only for firm matches. Rows give clone size only sometimes, using once, few, many, or a class for an expanded clone.

>.|few|TRBV7-2|TRBJ1-5
TGTGCCAGCAGCCCGACCAGTGGAGGGGTGATTGGCAATCAGCCCCAGCATTTT
CASSPTSGGVIGNQPQHF
>.|.|TRBV28|TRBJ1-5
TGTGCCAGCAGCCACCCCCCTTACAGGCCGGGGAATCAGCCCCAGCATTTT
CASSHPPYRPGNQPQHF
>.|.|TRBV28|TRBJ2-2
TGTGCCAGCAGTTTAGCGTGGGCCACCGGGGAGCTGTTTTTT
CASSLAWATGELFF
>TRBD1|.|TRBV10-3|TRBJ1-2
TGTGCCATCAGTGACGTTAACAGGGGAGTCTATGGCTACACCTTC
CAISDVNRGVYGYTF
>.|.|TRBV5-4|TRBJ2-5
TGTGCCAGCAGCTCCCGACAGGAAGAGACCCAGTACTTC
CASSSRQEETQYF
>TRBD1|.|TRBV19|TRBJ1-5
TGTGCCAGTAGCCGGGACAGGGGGTTTGAGCCCCAGCATTTT
CASSRDRGFEPQHF
>.|.|TRBV28|TRBJ2-3
TGTGCCAGCAGTTTCGGACGCGGAGGGTCAGATACGCAGTATTTT
CASSFGRGGSDTQYF
>TRBD1|.|TRBV5-4|TRBJ2-7
TGTGCCAGCAGCTTAAAGACAGGGGGAAGCTCCGAGCAGTACTTC
CASSLKTGGSSEQYF
>TRBD1|.|TRBV7-2|TRBJ1-6
TGTGCCAGCAGCTTACCTCCAGGACAGGGGAATTCACCCCTCCACTTT
CASSLPPGQGNSPLHF
>.|.|TRBV18|TRBJ1-3
TGTGCCAGCTCACCGGAGGTCGGAGGGTCTGGAAACACCATATATTTT
CASSPEVGGSGNTIYF
>TRBD1|few|TRBV28|TRBJ2-1
TGTGCCAGCAGACACACCGGGACAGGGGGTCAGAGGTGGTCTGTGAGTAACTACAATGAGCAGTTCTTC
CASRHTGTGGQRWSVSNYNEQFF
>.|few|TRBV30|TRBJ1-1
TGTGCCTCAACGGGGGTAATGAACACTGAAGCTTTCTTT
CASTGVMNTEAFF
>.|.|TRBV18|TRBJ1-6
TGTGCCAGCTCCCGGGGGACGCGGAATTCACCCCTCCACTTT
CASSRGTRNSPLHF
>.|.|TRBV28|TRBJ1-1
TGTGCCAGCCAGAAGGGAGGGAGGACTGAAGCTTTCTTT
CASQKGGRTEAFF
>.|.|TRBV18|TRBJ2-1
TGTGCCAGCTCACCACCGACGGGCAGGTTGGGCAATGAGCAGTTCTTC
CASSPPTGRLGNEQFF
>.|.|TRBV6-5|TRBJ2-7
TGTGCCAGCAGTATGGGACCTTCCTACGAGCAGTACTTC
CASSMGPSYEQYF
>.|.|TRBV19|TRBJ2-5
TGTGCCAGTAGTATAGGGGGGAACCAAGAGACCCAGTACTTC
CASSIGGNQETQYF
>TRBD1|.|TRBV6-5|TRBJ1-1
TGTGCCAGCAGTTACCAAGGGGGCTACACTGAAGCTTTCTTT
CASSYQGGYTEAFF
>.|.|TRBV9|TRBJ1-6
TGTGCCAGCAGCGTCCGACACGGAAATTCACCCCTCCACTTT
CASSVRHGNSPLHF
>TRBD2|.|TRBV30|TRBJ2-7
TGTGCCTGGAGTAGGGGGCTAGCGGGAGTTCGTGAGCAGTACTTC
CAWSRGLAGVREQYF
>.|once|TRBV4-3|TRBJ2-3
TGCGCCAGCAGCCAAGGCCCCACAATTCGCACAGATACGCAGTATTTT
CASSQGPTIRTDTQYF
>TRBD1|.|TRBV30|TRBJ2-5
TGTGCCTGGTCGAGAGGACAGGGGTTGGAGACCCAGTACTTC
CAWSRGQGLETQYF
>TRBD1|.|TRBV28|TRBJ2-7
TGTGCCAGCAGTTCGGGACAGGGGTTTTCCTACGAGCAGTACTTC
CASSSGQGFSYEQYF
>TRBD1|.|TRBV28|TRBJ2-2
TGTGCCAGCAGCCACTCGAGGGACAGGGGATGGACCGGGGAGCTGTTTTTT
CASSHSRDRGWTGELFF
>.|.|TRBV7-2|TRBJ1-3
TGTGCCAGCAGCTTAACGGGCTCTGGAAACACCATATATTTT
CASSLTGSGNTIYF
>TRBD2|.|TRBV7-7|TRBJ2-2
TGTGCCAGCAGCCGGACTAGCGCGAACACCGGGGAGCTGTTTTTT
CASSRTSANTGELFF
>.|.|TRBV7-6|TRBJ2-1
TGTGCCAGCAGCCACGGACGATCCACAAGCTCCTACAATGAGCAGTTCTTC
CASSHGRSTSSYNEQFF
>TRBD2|.|TRBV2|TRBJ2-2
TGTGCCAGCAGCCGCGGGGGGGCCCCCGGGGAGCTGTTTTTT
CASSRGGAPGELFF
>.|.|TRBV19|TRBJ1-6
TGTGCCAGTGGGAAGCCAAGCCAAGGGGTCTATAATTCACCCCTCCACTTT
CASGKPSQGVYNSPLHF
>.|.|TRBV5-8|TRBJ2-3
TGTGCCAGCAGCTTGCCGGGGGGCAGCACAGATACGCAGTATTTT
CASSLPGGSTDTQYF
>.|.|TRBV9|TRBJ2-5
TGTGCCAGCAGCGTAGGAGGGACGTCGGGCGAGACCCAGTACTTC
CASSVGGTSGETQYF
>.|.|TRBV30|TRBJ1-6
TGTGCCTGGAGTTCACCCCAGCGGGATTCACCCCTCCACTTT
CAWSSPQRDSPLHF
>.|.|TRBV6-5|TRBJ1-5
TGTGCCAGCAGTTATCGAGGGAATCAGCCCCAGCATTTT
CASSYRGNQPQHF
>TRBD1|.|TRBV2|TRBJ1-6
TGTGCCAGCAGCTCTAGGGACAGGGGAAGTTCACCCCTCCACTTT
CASSSRDRGSSPLHF
>TRBD1|.|TRBV7-3|TRBJ1-6
TGTGCCAGCAGCTTAAATGGACAGGGGAATAATTCACCCCTCCACTTT
CASSLNGQGNNSPLHF
>.|.|TRBV30|TRBJ1-2
TGTGCCTGGATTATCGGCGGGGGCAACTATGGCTACACCTTC
CAWIIGGGNYGYTF
>.|.|TRBV4-1|TRBJ1-2
TGCGCCAGCAGCCATCCCGAGATCACCGTGTCGTACTATGGCTACACCTTC
CASSHPEITVSYYGYTF
>.|.|TRBV6-6|TRBJ1-4
TGTGCCAGCAGCAGGGAACGTGAAAAACTGTTTTTT
CASSREREKLFF
>.|.|TRBV6-6|TRBJ2-7
TGTGCCAGCAGTTACGACAGCAGTTCTACCTACGAGCAGTACTTC
CASSYDSSSTYEQYF
>.|.|TRBV19|TRBJ1-5
TGTGCCAGTAGTATAGCACAGGGAGCGAGTTCGCCAGGCCAGCCCCAGCATTTT
CASSIAQGASSPGQPQHF
>.|.|TRBV28|TRBJ1-2
TGTGCCAGCAGGAGAGAGGGGTTGGATGGCTACACCTTC
CASRREGLDGYTF
>TRBD2|.|TRBV5-4|TRBJ2-5
TGTGCCAGCAGTTCACCCTGGGAGGGAATCGAGACCCAGTACTTC
CASSSPWEGIETQYF
>.|few|TRBV7-3|TRBJ1-1
TGTGCCAGCAGCTTAATGCGCGGAGCTTTCTTT
CASSLMRGAFF
>.|few|TRBV6-1|TRBJ1-4
TGTGCCAGCTATGAAAAACTGTTTTTT
CASYEKLFF
>.|few|TRBV19|TRBJ2-1
TGTGCCAGTAGTATACAGCCCGGATATTACTACAATGAGCAGTTCTTC
CASSIQPGYYYNEQFF
>TRBD1|few|TRBV28|TRBJ2-5
TGTGCCAGCAGCGCTACAGGGGGCCGTGAGACCCAGTACTTC
CASSATGGRETQYF
>.|once|TRBV6-5|TRBJ2-2
TGTGCCAGCAGAAGCCAAGAAACCGGGGAGCTGTTTTTT
CASRSQETGELFF
>.|.|TRBV30|TRBJ2-7
TGTGCCTGGAGTGTCACCGGGGTCGGCTACGAGCAGTACTTC
CAWSVTGVGYEQYF
>.|.|TRBV4-1|TRBJ1-2
TGCGCCAGCAGCCAATCGGGACGGTGGGGGGGCTACACCTTC
CASSQSGRWGGYTF
>.|.|TRBV9|TRBJ2-3
TGTGCCAGCAGCGTACGCGGGGCTGAAGATACGCAGTATTTT
CASSVRGAEDTQYF
>TRBD1|.|TRBV5-1|TRBJ1-5
TGCGCCAGCAGCCTGTGGACAGGGGGAAGTCAGCCCCAGCATTTT
CASSLWTGGSQPQHF
>TRBD1|.|TRBV5-5|TRBJ2-5
TGTGCCAGCAGCCATAGGGGGCCCCAAGAGACCCAGTACTTC
CASSHRGPQETQYF
>.|.|TRBV11-2|TRBJ2-1
TGTGCCAGCAGCCCTGACAGTGGGAATGAGCAGTTCTTC
CASSPDSGNEQFF
>.|.|TRBV5-4|TRBJ2-5
TGTGCCAGCAGCTTTACCGGGACGAAAGAGACCCAGTACTTC
CASSFTGTKETQYF
>TRBD1|large|TRBV29-1|TRBJ1-2
TGCAGCGCTGGCCTGGGACAGGGAGGCTATGGCTACACCTTC
CSAGLGQGGYGYTF
>.|once|TRBV5-4|TRBJ1-3
TGTGCCAGCAGCTTGTACGGGAACACCATATATTTT
CASSLYGNTIYF
>.|.|TRBV10-3|TRBJ2-5
TGTGCCATCAGTGAGACTCAGGACTTCCAAGAGACCCAGTACTTC
CAISETQDFQETQYF
>.|.|TRBV9|TRBJ2-7
TGTGCCAGCAGCGTAGGAGGGGGGCCGACCTACGAGCAGTACTTC
CASSVGGGPTYEQYF
>.|.|TRBV7-9|TRBJ1-3
TGTGCCAGCAGCTTAGGACAACGAAACACCATATATTTT
CASSLGQRNTIYF
>TRBD1|.|TRBV4-3|TRBJ2-7
TGCGCCAGCAGCCACCGGACAGGGGACGAGCAGTACTTC
CASSHRTGDEQYF